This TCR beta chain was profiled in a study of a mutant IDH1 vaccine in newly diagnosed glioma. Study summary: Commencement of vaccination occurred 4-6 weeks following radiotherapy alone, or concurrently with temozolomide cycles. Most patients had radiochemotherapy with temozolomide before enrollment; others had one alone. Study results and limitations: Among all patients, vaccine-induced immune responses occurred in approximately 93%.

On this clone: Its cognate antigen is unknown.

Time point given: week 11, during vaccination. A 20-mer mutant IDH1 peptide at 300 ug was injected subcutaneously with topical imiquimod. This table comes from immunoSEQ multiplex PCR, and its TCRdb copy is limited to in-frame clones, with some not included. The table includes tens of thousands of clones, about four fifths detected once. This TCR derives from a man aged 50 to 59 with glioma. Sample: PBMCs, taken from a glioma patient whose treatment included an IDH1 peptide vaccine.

The CDR3 DNA sequence: TGTGCCAGTAGCCCGTTGGGGGGTGGGGATCAGCCCCAGCATTTT. Protein: CASSPLGGGDQPQHF. The chain uses TRBV19 and TRBJ1-5; weak D call: TRBD1 (5 bases). The V end was cut by 6 bases, the J end by 5 bases, with 17 bases between. This CDR3 contains 15 residues. Germline V gene lookup returns CDR1 LNHDA and CDR2 SQIVND (reference sequence).